Following are 5 T cell receptor beta chains from one sample sequenced in a study of T-cell memory formation after mild COVID-19. One entry per CDR3 protein results from TCRdb running MiXCR on the 5' RACE reads. The sample lists more than 250,000 distinct CDR3 sequences; about a sixth were seen once. Material: PBMCs or a T cell subset sorted from them (not recorded which). Receptors were obtained from a man between 18 and 35 years old who had mild COVID-19 (a few samples of this study predate the infection). Cell type and time point are not known.

The rearrangement uses TRBV5-1 and TRBJ1-2; D might be TRBD1 (5 bases). In germline, CDR1 is SGHRS, CDR2 YFSETQ. This CDR3 has 15 residues. Trimming took 4 bases from V and 4 from J, leaving 17 bases between them. The CDR3 bases are TGCGCCAGCAGCCTGCAATCGTTGGGGGGCTATGGCTACACCTTC. Translation gives CASSLQSLGGYGYTF.

The chain has TRBV7-6 and TRBJ2-1; tentatively, D is TRBD1 or TRBD2 (5 bases each). The CDR3 has 19 residues. CDR1 SGHVS and CDR2 FNYEAQ come from the germline V gene. The germline V and J ends were trimmed by 5 bases and 3 bases, with 26 bases remaining between them. CDR3 loop: CASSRPQRAFKGDYNEQFF. The CDR3 coding sequence is TGTGCCAGCAGCCGGCCACAGAGGGCGTTTAAAGGGGACTACAATGAGCAGTTCTTC.

This sequence joins TRBV28 and TRBJ1-5, with a possible D match to TRBD1 (6 bases). Looked up from germline, CDR1 is MDHEN and CDR2 is SYDVKM. The V end was cut by 4 bases, the J end by 10 bases, with 11 bases between. This CDR3 is built from 12 residues. Here the CDR3 reads CASSSRGFPQHF. For the CDR3, the DNA is TGTGCCAGCAGTTCAAGGGGGTTTCCCCAGCATTTT.

This clonotype was seen a few times. V and J are TRBV7-9 and TRBJ2-1, with a possible D match to TRBD2 (6 bases). The CDR3 spans 14 residues. The germline V gene has CDR1 SEHNR and CDR2 FQNEAQ (reference sequence). Trimming took 7 bases from V and 3 from J, leaving 13 bases between them. The CDR3 coding sequence is TGTGCCAGCACACTTGGACTACTCTACAATGAGCAGTTCTTC. Translation gives CASTLGLLYNEQFF.

The chain combines TRBV21-1 with TRBJ1-2. TRBV21-1 is assigned pseudogene status. The CDR3 has 16 amino acids. The CDR3 protein is CASSKELSRTGRCYTF. CDR3 sequence (DNA): TGTGCCAGCAGCAAAGAGTTGAGCCGGACGGGGAGGTGCTACACCTTC.